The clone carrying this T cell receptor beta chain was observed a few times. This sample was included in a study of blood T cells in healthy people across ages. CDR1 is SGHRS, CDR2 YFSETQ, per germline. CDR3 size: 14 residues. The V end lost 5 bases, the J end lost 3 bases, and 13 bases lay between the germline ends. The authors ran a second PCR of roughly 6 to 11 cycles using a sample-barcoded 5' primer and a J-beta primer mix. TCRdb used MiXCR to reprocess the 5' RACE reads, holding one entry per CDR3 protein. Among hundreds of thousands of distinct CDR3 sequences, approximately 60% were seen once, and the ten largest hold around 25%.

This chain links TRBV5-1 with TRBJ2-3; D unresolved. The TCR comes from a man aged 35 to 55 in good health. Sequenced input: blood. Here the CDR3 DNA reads TGCGCCAGCAGTTTCTGGTCCGGAACAGATACGCAGTATTTT. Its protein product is CASSFWSGTDTQYF.